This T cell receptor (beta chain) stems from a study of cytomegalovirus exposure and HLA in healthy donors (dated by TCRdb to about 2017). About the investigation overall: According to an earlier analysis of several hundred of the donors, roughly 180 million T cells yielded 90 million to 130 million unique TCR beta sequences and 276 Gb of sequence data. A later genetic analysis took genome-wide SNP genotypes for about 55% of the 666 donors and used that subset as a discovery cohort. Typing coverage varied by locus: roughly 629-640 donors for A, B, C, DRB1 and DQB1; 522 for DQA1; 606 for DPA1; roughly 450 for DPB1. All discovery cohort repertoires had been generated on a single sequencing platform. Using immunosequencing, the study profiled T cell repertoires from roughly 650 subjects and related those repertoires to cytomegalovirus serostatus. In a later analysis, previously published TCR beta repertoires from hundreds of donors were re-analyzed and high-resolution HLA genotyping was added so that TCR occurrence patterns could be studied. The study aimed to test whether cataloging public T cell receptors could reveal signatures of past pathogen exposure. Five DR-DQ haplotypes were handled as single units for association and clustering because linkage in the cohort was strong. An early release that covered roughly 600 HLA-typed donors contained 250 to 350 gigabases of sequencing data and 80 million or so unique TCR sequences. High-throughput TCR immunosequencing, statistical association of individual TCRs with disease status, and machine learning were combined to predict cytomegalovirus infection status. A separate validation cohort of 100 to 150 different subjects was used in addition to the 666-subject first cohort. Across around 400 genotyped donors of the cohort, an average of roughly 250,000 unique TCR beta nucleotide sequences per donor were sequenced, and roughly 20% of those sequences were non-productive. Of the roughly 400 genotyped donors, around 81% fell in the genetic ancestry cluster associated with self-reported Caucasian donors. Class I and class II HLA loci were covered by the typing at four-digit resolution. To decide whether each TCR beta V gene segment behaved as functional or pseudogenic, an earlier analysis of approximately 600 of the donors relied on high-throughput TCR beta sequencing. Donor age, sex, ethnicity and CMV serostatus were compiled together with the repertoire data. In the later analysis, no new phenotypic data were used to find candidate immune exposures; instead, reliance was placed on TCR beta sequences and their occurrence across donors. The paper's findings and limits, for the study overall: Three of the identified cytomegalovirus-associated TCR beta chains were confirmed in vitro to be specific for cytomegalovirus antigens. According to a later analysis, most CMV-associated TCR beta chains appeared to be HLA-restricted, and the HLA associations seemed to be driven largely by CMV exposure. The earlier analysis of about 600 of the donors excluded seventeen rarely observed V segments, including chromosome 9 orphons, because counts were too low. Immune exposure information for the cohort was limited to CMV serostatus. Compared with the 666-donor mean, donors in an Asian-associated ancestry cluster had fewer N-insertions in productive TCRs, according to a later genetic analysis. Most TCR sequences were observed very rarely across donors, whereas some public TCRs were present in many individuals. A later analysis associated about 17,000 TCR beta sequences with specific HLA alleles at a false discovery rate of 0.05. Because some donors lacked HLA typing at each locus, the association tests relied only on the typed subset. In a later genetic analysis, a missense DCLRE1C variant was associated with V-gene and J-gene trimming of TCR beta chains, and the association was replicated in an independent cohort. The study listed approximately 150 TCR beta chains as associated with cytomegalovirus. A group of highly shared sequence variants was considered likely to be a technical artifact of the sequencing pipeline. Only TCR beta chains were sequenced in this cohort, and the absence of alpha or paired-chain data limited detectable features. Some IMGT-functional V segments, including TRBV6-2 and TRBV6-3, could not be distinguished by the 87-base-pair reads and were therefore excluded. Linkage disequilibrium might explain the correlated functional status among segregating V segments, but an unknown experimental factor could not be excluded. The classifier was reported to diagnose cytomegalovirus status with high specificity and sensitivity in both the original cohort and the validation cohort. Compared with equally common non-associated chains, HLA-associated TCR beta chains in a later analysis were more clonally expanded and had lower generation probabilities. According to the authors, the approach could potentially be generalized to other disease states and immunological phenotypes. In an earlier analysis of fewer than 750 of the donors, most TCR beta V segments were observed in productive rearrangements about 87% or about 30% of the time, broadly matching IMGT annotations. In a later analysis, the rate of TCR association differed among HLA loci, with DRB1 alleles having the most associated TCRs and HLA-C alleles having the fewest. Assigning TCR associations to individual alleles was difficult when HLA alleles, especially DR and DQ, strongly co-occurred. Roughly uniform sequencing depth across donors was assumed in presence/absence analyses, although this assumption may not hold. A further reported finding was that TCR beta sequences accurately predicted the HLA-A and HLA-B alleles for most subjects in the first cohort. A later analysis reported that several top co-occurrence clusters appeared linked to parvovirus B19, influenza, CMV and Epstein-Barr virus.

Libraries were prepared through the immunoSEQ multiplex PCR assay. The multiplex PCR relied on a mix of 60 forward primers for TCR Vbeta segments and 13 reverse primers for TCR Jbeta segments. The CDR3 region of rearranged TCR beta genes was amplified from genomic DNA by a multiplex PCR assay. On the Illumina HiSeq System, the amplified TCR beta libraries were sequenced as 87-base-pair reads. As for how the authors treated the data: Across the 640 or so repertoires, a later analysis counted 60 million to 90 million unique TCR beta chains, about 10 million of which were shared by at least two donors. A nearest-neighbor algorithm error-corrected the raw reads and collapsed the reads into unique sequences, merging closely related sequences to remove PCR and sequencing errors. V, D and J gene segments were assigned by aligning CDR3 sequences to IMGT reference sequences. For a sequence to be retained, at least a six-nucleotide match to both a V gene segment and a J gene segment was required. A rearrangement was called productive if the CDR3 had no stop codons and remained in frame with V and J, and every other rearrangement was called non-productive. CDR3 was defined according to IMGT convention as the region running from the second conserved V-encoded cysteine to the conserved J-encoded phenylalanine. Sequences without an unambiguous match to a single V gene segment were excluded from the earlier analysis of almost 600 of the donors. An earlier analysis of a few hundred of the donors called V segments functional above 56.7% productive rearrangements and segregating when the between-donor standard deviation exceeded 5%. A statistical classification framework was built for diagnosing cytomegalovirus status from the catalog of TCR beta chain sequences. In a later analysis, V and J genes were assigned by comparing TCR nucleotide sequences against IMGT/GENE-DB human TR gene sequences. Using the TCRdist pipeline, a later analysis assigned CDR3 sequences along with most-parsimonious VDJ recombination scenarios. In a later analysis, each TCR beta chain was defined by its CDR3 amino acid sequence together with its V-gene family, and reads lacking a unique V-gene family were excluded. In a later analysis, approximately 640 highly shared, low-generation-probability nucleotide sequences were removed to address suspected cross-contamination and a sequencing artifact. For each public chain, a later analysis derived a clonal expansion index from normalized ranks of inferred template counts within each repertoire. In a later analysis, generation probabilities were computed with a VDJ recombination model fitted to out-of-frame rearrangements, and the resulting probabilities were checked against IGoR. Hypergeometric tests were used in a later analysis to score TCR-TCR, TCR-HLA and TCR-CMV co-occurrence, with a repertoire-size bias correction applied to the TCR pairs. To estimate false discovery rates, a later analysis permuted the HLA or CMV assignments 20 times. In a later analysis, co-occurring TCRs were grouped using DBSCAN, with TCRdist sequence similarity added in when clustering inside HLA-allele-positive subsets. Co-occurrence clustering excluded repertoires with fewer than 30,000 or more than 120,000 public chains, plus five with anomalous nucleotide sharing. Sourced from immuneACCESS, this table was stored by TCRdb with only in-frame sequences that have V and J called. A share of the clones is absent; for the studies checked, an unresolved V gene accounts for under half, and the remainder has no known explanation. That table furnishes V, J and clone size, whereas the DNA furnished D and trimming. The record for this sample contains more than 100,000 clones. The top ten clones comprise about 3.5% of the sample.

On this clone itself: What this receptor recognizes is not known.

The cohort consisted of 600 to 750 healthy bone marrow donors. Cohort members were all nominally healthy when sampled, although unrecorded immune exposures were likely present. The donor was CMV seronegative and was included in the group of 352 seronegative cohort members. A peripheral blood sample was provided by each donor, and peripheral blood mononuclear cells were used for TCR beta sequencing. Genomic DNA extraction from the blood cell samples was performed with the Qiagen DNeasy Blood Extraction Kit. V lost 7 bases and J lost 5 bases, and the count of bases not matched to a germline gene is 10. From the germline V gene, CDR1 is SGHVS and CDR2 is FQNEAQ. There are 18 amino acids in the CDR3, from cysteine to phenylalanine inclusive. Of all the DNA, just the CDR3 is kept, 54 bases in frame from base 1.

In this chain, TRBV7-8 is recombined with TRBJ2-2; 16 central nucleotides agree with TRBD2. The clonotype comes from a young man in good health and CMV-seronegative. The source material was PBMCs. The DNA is TGTGCCAGCATCCTTAGGGGGACTAGCGGGGGGGCGACCGGGGAGCTGTTTTTT. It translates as CASILRGTSGGATGELFF.